This TCR beta chain stems from a study of blood T cell repertoires in COVID-19. Study-wide background: There were acute and convalescent COVID-19 samples, and they came from the United States, Italy and Spain. Nucleic acid was either cDNA or gDNA, and it came from T cells, B-cell-depleted T cells, or PBMCs.

Germline CDR1 is SGHAT and CDR2 is FQNNGV. V was clipped by 7 bases and J by 8 bases; unmatched bases: 5. CDR3 size: 12 residues. In the source study's methods: Amplification with reference gene primers provided the estimates of nucleated cell counts. Clones were sequenced by immunoSEQ multiplex PCR, and TCRdb holds only the in-frame ones, with some missing. V and J calls plus clone size are reproduced from that table; the DNA served to infer D and trimming. The profile shows some 85,000 clones, around 80% of them singletons. Sequenced: peripheral blood. This receptor was identified in a human donor in a cohort sampled during active COVID-19. The rearrangement joins TRBV11-2 to TRBJ2-1; 7 nucleotides align to TRBD1. CDR3 in amino acids: CASNHRGHEQFF. CDR3 sequence (DNA): TGTGCCAGCAACCACAGGGGACATGAGCAGTTCTTC.